This passage covers 26 T cell receptor beta chains from one sample sequenced in a study of blood T cell repertoires in COVID-19. Here immunoSEQ multiplex PCR was the method, and the copy in TCRdb shows in-frame clones only, minus some. The repertoire includes 210,000 or so clones, about 84% of them detected once, and 6.5% to 9% sits in the top ten. The material sequenced was PBMCs or T cells enriched from blood (not recorded which). These receptors all come from a woman aged 40 to 50 with acute COVID-19.

The chain joins TRBV7-2 to TRBJ2-5; 7 bases are a match to TRBD2. CDR1 SGHTA and CDR2 FQGNSA come from the germline V gene. V trimming: 7 bases; J trimming: 4 bases; junction bases outside the gene matches: 6. The CDR3 sequence is 13 residues long. CDR3: CASMPGGIETQYF. The CDR3 nucleotides are TGTGCCAGCATGCCGGGAGGAATAGAGACCCAGTACTTC.

Only one count was recorded for this clone. V and J are TRBV4-3 and TRBJ1-1; 7 bases are a match to TRBD1. Germline-derived CDR1 and CDR2 are LGHNA and YSLEER. The length of the CDR3 is 13 residues. V lost 1 base to trimming and J lost 7 bases; unmatched junction nucleotides: 3. CDR3 nucleotide sequence: TGCGCCAGCAGCCAAGGACCAGGGGGTGAAGCTTTCTTT. Residues: CASSQGPGGEAFF.

The chain recombines TRBV19 with TRBJ2-3; D may be TRBD2 (5 bases). This CDR3 contains 13 residues. Germline V CDR1 and CDR2: LNHDA, SQIVND (reference sequence). With 5 bases removed from V and 4 bases from J, the gap between germline ends came to 10 bases. The CDR3 DNA reads as TGTGCCAGTAGTCTCCAGAGGGCAGATACGCAGTATTTT. It is translated as CASSLQRADTQYF.

The chain couples TRBV10-3 to TRBJ1-2; D not certain. CDR3 length: 13 amino acids. V lost 2 bases and J 6 bases, leaving 10 bases between the germline ends. Germline assignment: CDR1 ENHRY and CDR2 SYGVKD. The CDR3 DNA reads TGTGCCATCAGTGAGGAGGTTATCGATGGCTACACCTTC. Its protein is CAISEEVIDGYTF.

V and J are TRBV28 and TRBJ1-2, with D hard to call. Per germline, CDR1 MDHEN and CDR2 SYDVKM. Trimming shortened V by 10 bases and J by 4 bases, and 13 bases separated the two germline ends. This CDR3 is 12 amino acids long. The CDR3 region has the DNA TGTGCCACCACGTCGGTAGCCTATGGCTACACCTTC. It encodes CATTSVAYGYTF.

The chain couples TRBV19 to TRBJ1-6, with 8 positions matching TRBD1. The CDR3 loop spans 18 amino acids. V was clipped by 4 bases and J by 9 bases; unmatched bases: 17. Germline V lookup: CDR1 LNHDA, CDR2 SQIVND (reference sequence). The DNA of the CDR3 is TGTGCCAGTAGTACTCAAGGACAGGGACCCCGACGAGGTTCACCCCTCCACTTT. This sequence encodes CASSTQGQGPRRGSPLHF. The full variable domain, its missing parts supplied by reference TRBV19 and TRBJ1-6, is DGGITQSPKYLFRKEGQNVTLSCEQNLNHDAMYWYRQDPGQGLRLIYYSQIVNDFQKGDIAEGYSVSREKKESFPLTVTSAQKNPTAFYLCASSTQGQGPRRGSPLHFGNGTRLTVT.

This clone appeared a few times. Other DNA variants within this sample encode the same CDR3. The chain couples TRBV19 to TRBJ1-5; perhaps TRBD1 as D (6 bases). The CDR3 sequence is 16 residues long. The V gene lost 7 bases and the J gene lost 1 base, with 17 bases spanning the gap. Germline V gene data show CDR1 as LNHDA and CDR2 as SQIVND (reference sequence). For the CDR3, the DNA is TGTGCCAGTACCCCTGGCCAGGGGAGAAGCAATCAGCCCCAGCATTTT. Translated, it gives CASTPGQGRSNQPQHF. The full variable domain, its missing parts supplied by reference TRBV19 and TRBJ1-5, is DGGITQSPKYLFRKEGQNVTLSCEQNLNHDAMYWYRQDPGQGLRLIYYSQIVNDFQKGDIAEGYSVSREKKESFPLTVTSAQKNPTAFYLCASTPGQGRSNQPQHFGDGTRLSIL.

The chain couples TRBV19 to TRBJ2-1; a possible D gene is TRBD2 (7 bases). Germline CDR1 LNHDA, CDR2 SQIVND (reference sequence). V shed 2 bases and J shed 8 bases, with 16 bases lying between them. The CDR3 length is 15 residues. The CDR3: CASSISGGFGDEQFF. CDR3 coding DNA: TGTGCCAGTAGTATATCGGGGGGCTTTGGGGATGAGCAGTTCTTC.

The rearrangement links TRBV6-5 to TRBJ1-2, with 11 bases identical to TRBD1. The CDR3 spans 15 residues. From germline, CDR1 is MNHEY and CDR2 SVGAGI. The V and J ends lost 6 bases and 6 bases, in that order; junction bases with no gene match: 9. The CDR3 spells CASSSGQGALNGYTF. The CDR3 DNA reads TGTGCCAGCAGCTCAGGACAGGGGGCGCTCAATGGCTACACCTTC.

CDR3 in amino acids: CASSYDRGPTYEQYF. The CDR3 region has the DNA TGTGCCAGCAGCTACGACAGGGGTCCAACCTACGAGCAGTACTTC. The chain is built from TRBV7-2 and TRBJ2-7, with 8 bases that match TRBD1. Germline trimming cut 4 bases from V and 2 bases from J; bases unmatched to any gene: 7. In germline, CDR1 is SGHTA, CDR2 FQGNSA. The CDR3 has 15 amino acids.

CDR3 in amino acids: CASSSRTGGKDYGYTF. The DNA of the CDR3 is TGTGCCAGCAGTTCCCGGACAGGGGGAAAGGACTATGGCTACACCTTC. The chain is built from TRBV6-5 and TRBJ1-2; 10 nucleotides align to TRBD1. This CDR3 region has 16 residues. Germline CDR1 reads MNHEY; CDR2 reads SVGAGI. The V and J ends lost 4 bases and 3 bases, in that order; junction bases with no gene match: 8.

The CDR3 DNA follows: TGTGCCAGTAGTATAACAGGGGATAATGAAAAACTGTTTTTT. It yields the protein CASSITGDNEKLFF. The chain joins TRBV19 to TRBJ1-4; 7 bases match TRBD1. The CDR3 is 14 residues long. Per the germline V gene, CDR1 is LNHDA and CDR2 is SQIVND (reference sequence). Unmatched junction bases numbered 1, after V lost 2 bases and J lost 4 bases.

The chain joins TRBV9 to TRBJ2-7, with D perhaps TRBD1 (5 bases). V gave up 0 bases and J gave up 1 base, with 8 bases separating them. CDR1 and CDR2 (germline): SGDLS, YYNGEE. There are 14 residues in the CDR3. CDR3 amino acids: CASSVATGSYEQYF. The DNA of the CDR3 is TGTGCCAGCAGCGTAGCTACAGGTTCCTACGAGCAGTACTTC.

The chain joins TRBV12-3 or TRBV12-4 to TRBJ1-1, with D tentatively TRBD1 (6 bases). Trimming shortened V by 4 bases and J by 8 bases, and 8 bases separated the two germline ends. The CDR3 runs to 11 residues. CDR3 DNA sequence: TGTGCCAGCAGTTGGGGGACAGAAGCTTTCTTT. This encodes CASSWGTEAFF.

This chain connects TRBV2 to TRBJ2-7; D is ambiguous. This CDR3 spans 14 amino acids. Trimming took off 0 bases at V and 0 bases at J, with 6 bases between the two ends. Germline V gene sequence: CDR1 SNHLY, CDR2 FYNNEI. The CDR3: CASSEARHSYEQYF. CDR3 in DNA: TGTGCCAGCAGTGAAGCGAGACACTCCTACGAGCAGTACTTC. The variable domain in full, with the rest retrieved from reference TRBV2 and TRBJ2-7, is EPEVTQTPSHQVTQMGQEVILRCVPISNHLYFYWYRQILGQKVEFLVSFYNNEISEKSEIFDDQFSVERPDGSNFTLKIRSTKLEDSAMYFCASSEARHSYEQYFGPGTRLTVT.

This chain links TRBV9 with TRBJ1-5; D gene ambiguous. This CDR3 has 14 residues. The germline V gene has CDR1 SGDLS and CDR2 YYNGEE. V was clipped by 5 bases and J by 4 bases, with 13 bases between them. The CDR3 here is CASSNSAANQPQHF. For the CDR3, the DNA is TGTGCCAGCAGTAACAGTGCCGCGAATCAGCCCCAGCATTTT.

This rearrangement joins TRBV11-2 to TRBJ1-5; 11 bases map to TRBD1. CDR1 is SGHAT and CDR2 is FQNNGV in the germline V gene. This CDR3 contains 15 residues. After removal of 1 base from V and 7 bases from J, the junction contained 3 bases not matched to a gene. Here the CDR3 reads CASSLGDRGDQPQHF. The CDR3 coding sequence is TGTGCCAGCAGCTTAGGGGACAGGGGGGACCAGCCCCAGCATTTT.

This clone came up once. The CDR3, as DNA: TGCGCCAGCAAACGGGACAGGACGAACACCGGGGAGCTGTTTTTT. Translation gives CASKRDRTNTGELFF. The chain couples TRBV4-3 to TRBJ2-2; 8 nucleotides agree with TRBD1. The CDR3 has 15 residues. Germline V lookup: CDR1 LGHNA, CDR2 YSLEER. V lost 7 bases, J lost 0 bases, and 4 bases stayed unmatched.

The chain recombines TRBV19 with TRBJ1-5, with unresolved D. Trimming took off 5 bases at V and 5 bases at J, with 19 bases between the two ends. CDR3 length equals 16 residues. Germline-derived CDR1 and CDR2 are LNHDA and SQIVND (reference sequence). The CDR3 coding sequence is TGTGCCAGTAGTCTCTCTACGGCCAGCGAGGATCAGCCCCAGCATTTT. Protein product: CASSLSTASEDQPQHF.

The V gene is TRBV15, the J gene TRBJ2-1; 9 positions match TRBD1. The germline V gene encodes CDR1 LNHNV and CDR2 YYDKDF (reference sequence). The CDR3 is 18 residues long. J lost 4 bases, V lost 1 base, and 11 bases had no gene match. CDR3 bases: TGTGCCACCAGCAGAGGATTTTGGGGACAGGGCCCATACAATGAGCAGTTCTTC. It encodes CATSRGFWGQGPYNEQFF.

The V and J genes are TRBV27 and TRBJ1-1; TRBD1 might be the D (6 bases). CDR3 length: 16 amino acids. V lost 0 bases and J lost 4, with 15 bases in between. Germline-derived CDR1 and CDR2 are MNHEY and SMNVEV (reference sequence). The CDR3 region is CASSLSKRTGSTEAFF. In DNA, the CDR3 is TGTGCCAGCAGTTTATCAAAGAGAACAGGGAGCACTGAAGCTTTCTTT.

This chain joins TRBV30 and TRBJ2-5, with D perhaps matching TRBD2 (6 bases). Germline V lookup: CDR1 GTSNPN, CDR2 SVGIG (reference sequence). This CDR3 is 13 amino acids long. Trimming removed 1 base from V and 6 bases from J, with 12 bases in between. For the CDR3, the DNA is TGTGCCTGGAGTGGGGGGGATGCAAAGACCCAGTACTTC. The encoded protein is CAWSGGDAKTQYF.

The J gene is TRBJ2-2, the V gene TRBV7-3; maybe TRBD2 (6 bases). The V gene's germline CDR1 is SGHTA and CDR2 FQGTGA. V was cut by 2 bases and J by 1 base, with 11 bases left in between. The CDR3 covers 16 residues. Here the CDR3 reads CASSLLPGENTGELFF. The DNA of the CDR3 is TGTGCCAGCAGCTTATTACCGGGGGAGAACACCGGGGAGCTGTTTTTT.

The V gene is TRBV10-3, the J gene TRBJ1-1, with TRBD1 identical over 11 bases. Germline-derived CDR1 and CDR2 are ENHRY and SYGVKD. The CDR3 covers 15 residues. After removal of 4 bases from V and 5 bases from J, the junction contained 6 bases not matched to a gene. The CDR3 region is CAISGGQGVLTEAFF. The CDR3 DNA sequence: TGTGCCATCAGTGGGGGACAGGGGGTTTTGACTGAAGCTTTCTTT.

The V gene is TRBV5-1, the J gene TRBJ1-5; TRBD1 is a possible D gene (6 bases). The CDR3 is 14 residues long. V shed 4 bases and J shed 3 bases, with 11 bases lying between them. The germline gives CDR1 SGHRS, CDR2 YFSETQ. This CDR3 is CASSTGQHNQPQHF. CDR3 in DNA: TGCGCCAGCAGCACGGGACAACACAATCAGCCCCAGCATTTT.

The rearrangement joins TRBV7-2 to TRBJ2-1; 12 nucleotides match TRBD2. The CDR3 contains 15 residues. With 5 bases clipped from V and 7 bases from J, the junction kept 6 bases outside the gene matches. Germline V CDR1 and CDR2: SGHTA, FQGNSA. In nucleotides, the CDR3 is TGTGCCAGCAGCCCCCGACTAGCGGGAGTGAATGAGCAGTTCTTC. Residues: CASSPRLAGVNEQFF.